This T cell receptor (beta chain) was sequenced for a study of response to subunit inactivated influenza vaccine. Points from the study as a whole: Authors suggested few new T cells are recruited by each seasonal influenza vaccination.

Notes on this clonotype: Its target is not known.

Looked up from germline, CDR1 is MDHEN and CDR2 is SYDVKM. This CDR3 region has 14 residues. The ends lost 4 bases at V and 4 bases at J; junction bases unmatched: 6. In TCRdb, the RT-PCR reads were re-called with MiXCR into one record per CDR3 protein. The data contain around 490,000 distinct CDR3 sequences, around 8% of them singletons. Sequencing used PBMCs from blood, obtained 23 to 25 months after vaccination. The clonotype was recovered from a man between 50 and 75 years old who received an inactivated influenza vaccine. The V gene is TRBV28, the J gene TRBJ2-5; 7 positions agree with TRBD2. The CDR3 protein is CASSSGGSLETQYF. The CDR3 nucleotides read TGTGCCAGCAGTTCAGGCGGGAGTTTAGAGACCCAGTACTTC.